Listed below are T cell receptor beta chains from one sample, sequenced in a study of control samples from healthy donors and cancer patients. Sequenced by immunoSEQ multiplex PCR; TCRdb stores in-frame clones only, minus some. The sample includes approximately 120,000 clones, 87% seen only once; the top ten take approximately 9%. Sequenced: blood. These receptors were obtained from a man aged 40-49 years in good health. Both conserved end residues are trimmed from each CDR3. The order of the fields is J gene, V gene, D gene, CDR3 protein. D genes are given only for firm matches.

J: TRBJ2-2; V: TRBV5-1; D: -; CDR3: ASSLAEVENFWGTGELF
J: TRBJ2-2; V: TRBV6-6; D: -; CDR3: ASSYTTGELF
J: TRBJ1-6; V: TRBV30; D: -; CDR3: AWSARGASSYNSPLH
J: TRBJ2-5; V: TRBV7-2; D: -; CDR3: ASSFRSAGTFETQY
J: TRBJ1-5; V: TRBV28; D: -; CDR3: ASSLPGEDQPQH
J: TRBJ2-1; V: TRBV18; D: -; CDR3: ASSPPETGAYNEQF
J: TRBJ2-1; V: TRBV6-4; D: TRBD1; CDR3: ASSTETGTGKQF
J: TRBJ1-1; V: TRBV6-5; D: -; CDR3: ASSYSPGVTEAF
J: TRBJ2-2; V: TRBV7-2; D: -; CDR3: ASSSTGGNTGELF
J: TRBJ1-3; V: TRBV7-2; D: -; CDR3: ASSSSQQLGNTIY
J: TRBJ1-4; V: TRBV24-1; D: TRBD1; CDR3: ATSDGQGINEKLF
J: TRBJ2-1; V: TRBV14; D: TRBD1; CDR3: ASRPGGTGAKSSYNEQF
J: TRBJ1-6; V: TRBV7-9; D: -; CDR3: ASSHYGYSPLH
J: TRBJ2-2; V: TRBV7-8; D: TRBD2; CDR3: ASSFSGLAGGRGTGELF
J: TRBJ1-5; V: TRBV6-6; D: TRBD1; CDR3: ASRQGSINQPQH
J: TRBJ1-5; V: TRBV6-6; D: -; CDR3: ASSDGAGPQH
J: TRBJ2-5; V: TRBV11-3; D: TRBD1; CDR3: ASSGRDRGGAGTQY
J: TRBJ2-1; V: TRBV4-2; D: TRBD2; CDR3: ASSQDGGGALSYNEQF
J: TRBJ1-5; V: TRBV2; D: TRBD1; CDR3: ASQGQGFSNQPQH
J: TRBJ2-1; V: TRBV9; D: TRBD2; CDR3: ASSVAPLGGGANEQF
J: TRBJ1-1; V: TRBV6-5; D: -; CDR3: ASRGLQGMNTEAF
J: TRBJ1-5; V: TRBV12-3/TRBV12-4; D: -; CDR3: ASSRLRNQPQH
J: TRBJ2-2; V: TRBV11-3; D: -; CDR3: ASTIGTLYTGELF
J: TRBJ1-1; V: TRBV11-3; D: -; CDR3: ASARGGNTEAF
J: TRBJ1-3; V: TRBV9; D: -; CDR3: ASSPIYSGNTIY
J: TRBJ1-1; V: TRBV6-5; D: -; CDR3: ASSWEPSSTEAF
J: TRBJ1-4; V: TRBV2; D: TRBD1; CDR3: ASSEEDRANEKLF
J: TRBJ1-3; V: TRBV30; D: -; CDR3: AWSVLGRGAFAGNTIY
J: TRBJ2-5; V: TRBV6-6; D: -; CDR3: ASSYMGTETQY
J: TRBJ1-3; V: TRBV5-1; D: -; CDR3: ASSLGESGNTIY
J: TRBJ1-2; V: TRBV15; D: -; CDR3: ATSRDQTASRGYT
J: TRBJ1-6; V: TRBV11-2; D: TRBD1; CDR3: ASRSTGDRSRPLH